This T cell receptor (beta chain) derives from a study of T-cell reconstitution after alpha-beta-depleted transplantation in children. The sample holds many counts of this clonotype. Its cognate antigen is unknown. The CDR3 length is 14 residues. CDR1 and CDR2 (germline): SGHAT, FQNNGV. V dropped 5 bases and J dropped 5 bases, with 15 bases sitting between them. Study results and caveats: After transplant, at about two months, alpha-beta T cells were reportedly derived from several hundred expanded graft clones. After transplant, high TCRbeta diversity at day 60 in some patients arose from surviving recipient T cells and thymic progenitors. Most T-cell counts and diversity one year after the transplant came from T cells that were newly produced.

Preparation of the TCRbeta library involved a method that used unique molecular identifiers. TCRdb fed the PCR reads into MiXCR, producing one record per CDR3 protein. In the table there are 90,000 to 120,000 distinct CDR3 sequences, around 6.4% of which are singletons. The sequence was collected from a male patient aged 2-9 years who had a stem cell transplant for acute lymphoblastic leukemia, so the T cells may come from the graft donor. Here the sequenced sample was PBMCs, mostly from graft donor cells, taken 360 days after TCRalphabeta/CD19-depleted stem cell transplant. The chain employs TRBV11-2 and TRBJ2-5, with D perhaps TRBD1 (6 bases). The CDR3 DNA follows: TGTGCCAGCAGCCCGTTTGCAGGGGACGAGACCCAGTACTTC. This encodes CASSPFAGDETQYF. The full variable domain, rest sourced from reference TRBV11-2 and TRBJ2-5, is EAGVAQSPRYKIIEKRQSVAFWCNPISGHATLYWYQQILGQGPKLLIQFQNNGVVDDSQLPKDRFSAERLKGVDSTLKIQPAKLEDSAVYLCASSPFAGDETQYFGPGTRLLVL.